The TCR beta chain described here comes from a study of blood T cell repertoires in COVID-19. The CDR3 runs 13 residues. V was cut by 1 base and J by 10 bases, with 8 bases left in between. The germline V gene has CDR1 LNHDA and CDR2 SQIVND (reference sequence). Sequencing was performed with immunoSEQ multiplex PCR; in TCRdb, only in-frame clones are kept and a portion is missing. Of approximately 260,000 clones detected, approximately 90% appear once; the ten largest clones hold roughly 3.6%. V gene TRBV19 combines with J gene TRBJ1-6; perhaps TRBD1 as D (5 bases). The receptor was isolated from a woman aged 40 to 50 with acute or convalescent COVID-19. Sequencing was carried out using peripheral blood. The CDR3 is CASSIGGGSPLHF. The CDR3 bases are TGTGCCAGTAGTATAGGTGGGGGGTCACCCCTCCACTTT. The full variable domain, rest sourced from reference TRBV19 and TRBJ1-6, is DGGITQSPKYLFRKEGQNVTLSCEQNLNHDAMYWYRQDPGQGLRLIYYSQIVNDFQKGDIAEGYSVSREKKESFPLTVTSAQKNPTAFYLCASSIGGGSPLHFGNGTRLTVT.